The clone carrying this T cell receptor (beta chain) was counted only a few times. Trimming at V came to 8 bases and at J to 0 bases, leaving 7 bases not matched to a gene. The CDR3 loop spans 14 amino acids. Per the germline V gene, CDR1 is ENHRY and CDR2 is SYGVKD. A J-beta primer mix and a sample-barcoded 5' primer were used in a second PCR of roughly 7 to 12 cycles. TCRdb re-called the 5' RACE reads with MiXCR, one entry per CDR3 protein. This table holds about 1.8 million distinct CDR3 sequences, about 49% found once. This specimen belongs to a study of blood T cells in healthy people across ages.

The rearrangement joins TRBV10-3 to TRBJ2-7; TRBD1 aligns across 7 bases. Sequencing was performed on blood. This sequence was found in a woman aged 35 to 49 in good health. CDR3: CAIALRQGSYEQYF. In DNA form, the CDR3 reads TGTGCCATCGCCCTCAGACAGGGCTCCTACGAGCAGTACTTC.